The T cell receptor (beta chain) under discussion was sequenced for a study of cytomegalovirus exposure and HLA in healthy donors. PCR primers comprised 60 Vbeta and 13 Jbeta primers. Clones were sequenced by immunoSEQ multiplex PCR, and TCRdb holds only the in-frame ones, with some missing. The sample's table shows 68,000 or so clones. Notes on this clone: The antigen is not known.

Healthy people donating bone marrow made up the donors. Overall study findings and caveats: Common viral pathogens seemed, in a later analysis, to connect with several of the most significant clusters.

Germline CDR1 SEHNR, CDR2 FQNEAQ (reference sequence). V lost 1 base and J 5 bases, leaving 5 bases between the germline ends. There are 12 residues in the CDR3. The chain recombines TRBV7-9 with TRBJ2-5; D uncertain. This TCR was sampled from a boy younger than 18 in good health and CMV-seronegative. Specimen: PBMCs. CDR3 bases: TGTGCCAGCAGCTTAGTCGGGGAGACCCAGTACTTC. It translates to CASSLVGETQYF. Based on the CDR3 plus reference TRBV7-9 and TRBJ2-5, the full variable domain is DTGVSQNPRHKITKRGQNVTFRCDPISEHNRLYWYRQTLGQGPEFLTYFQNEAQLEKSRLLSDRFSAERPKGSFSTLEIQRTEQGDSAMYLCASSLVGETQYFGPGTRLLVL.